Following are 26 T cell receptor beta chains from one sample sequenced in a study of Graves' ophthalmopathy and Graves' hyperthyroidism. For repertoire sequencing, the TCR beta CDR3 regions were amplified from RNA transcripts. HTBI primers primed a first-round RT-PCR, and a second-round multiplex PCR followed. TCRdb passed the multiplex PCR reads through MiXCR, listing each CDR3 protein once. This sample has more than 15,000 distinct CDR3 sequences, with 46% found just once. Material: peripheral blood. These receptor sequences come from a woman aged 40 to 55 with stable Graves' hyperthyroidism.

The genes are TRBV2 and TRBJ2-7; D perhaps matches TRBD2 (5 bases). Germline-derived CDR1 and CDR2 are SNHLY and FYNNEI. Trimming left V 9 bases short and J 4 bases short, with 10 bases between. The CDR3 length is 11 residues. The CDR3, as DNA: TGTGCCAGTGGCCGGAGGTACGAGCAGTACTTC. Its protein product is CASGRRYEQYF.

The chain recombines TRBV2 with TRBJ1-1; D unresolved. Germline values: CDR1 SNHLY, CDR2 FYNNEI. This CDR3 has 14 residues. The ends were cut back, 7 bases at V and 6 bases at J, with 18 bases in the middle. CDR3 sequence: CASIYRGDWAEAFF. CDR3 DNA: TGTGCCAGCATATATCGTGGGGATTGGGCTGAAGCTTTCTTT.

The DNA of the CDR3 is TGCAGTGCTAGAGATGAGAGCGGGGGGGCCTACAATGAGCAGTTCTTC. Protein: CSARDESGGAYNEQFF. The chain is built from TRBV20-1 and TRBJ2-1; 10 bases line up with TRBD2. V lost 0 bases and J lost 2; bases outside the gene matches: 4. The CDR3 runs to 16 residues. CDR1 is DFQATT, CDR2 SNEGSKA, per germline (reference sequence).

This CDR3 is CASRLNRTTNEKLFF. The CDR3 coding sequence is TGTGCCAGCAGACTCAACAGGACAACTAATGAAAAACTGTTTTTT. The rearrangement joins TRBV6-4 to TRBJ1-4; D perhaps matches TRBD1 (5 bases). V was cut by 6 bases and J by 0 bases, with 11 bases left in between. The CDR3 is 15 amino acids. CDR1 and CDR2 (germline): MRHNA, SNTAGT.

This clonotype was counted once. The chain uses TRBV11-1 and TRBJ2-3, with 12 bases matching TRBD2. V lost 5 bases and J lost 7; bases outside the gene matches: 16. The CDR3 covers 18 residues. CDR1 and CDR2 from the germline V gene are SGHAT and FQDESV (reference sequence). CDR3 in DNA: TGTGCCAGCAGCCGTTTGCTACTAGCGGGGGGCGCCCCAAATACGCAGTATTTT. It encodes CASSRLLLAGGAPNTQYF. Looking up the rest from reference TRBV11-1 and TRBJ2-3 gives the full variable domain: EAEVAQSPRYKITEKSQAVAFWCDPISGHATLYWYRQILGQGPELLVQFQDESVVDDSQLPKDRFSAERLKGVDSTLKIQPAELGDSAMYLCASSRLLLAGGAPNTQYFGPGTRLTVL.

This clonotype came up many times. The chain has TRBV20-1 and TRBJ2-5; D is unclear. V gave up 3 bases and J gave up 0 bases, with 14 bases separating them. Looked up from germline, CDR1 is DFQATT and CDR2 is SNEGSKA (reference sequence). The CDR3 is 15 amino acids. The CDR3 coding sequence is TGCAGTGCTAGTCATTTCGGGCAGGACCAAGAGACCCAGTACTTC. Its protein is CSASHFGQDQETQYF.

This rearrangement joins TRBV2 to TRBJ2-5, with a weak D call TRBD2 (7 bases). This CDR3 has 14 amino acids. Germline V CDR1 and CDR2: SNHLY, FYNNEI. The V and J ends lost 5 bases and 4 bases respectively, with 14 bases between them. CDR3 DNA: TGTGCCAGCAGTTTAAGAGGGGGGGGAGAGACCCAGTACTTC. Amino acids: CASSLRGGGETQYF. The full variable domain, its missing parts supplied by reference TRBV2 and TRBJ2-5, is EPEVTQTPSHQVTQMGQEVILRCVPISNHLYFYWYRQILGQKVEFLVSFYNNEISEKSEIFDDQFSVERPDGSNFTLKIRSTKLEDSAMYFCASSLRGGGETQYFGPGTRLLVL.

The gene calls are TRBV14 and TRBJ2-7; 8 bases are shared with TRBD1. Trimming at V came to 4 bases and at J to 2 bases, leaving 13 bases not matched to a gene. From germline, CDR1 is SGHDN and CDR2 FVKESK. The CDR3 has 17 amino acids. The CDR3 DNA sequence: TGTGCCAGCAGCCGGCCGGCCCCCGGGACAGGAACCTACGAGCAGTACTTC. Protein sequence: CASSRPAPGTGTYEQYF. The full variable domain, in which reference TRBV14 and TRBJ2-7 provide the parts outside the CDR3, is EAGVTQFPSHSVIEKGQTVTLRCDPISGHDNLYWYRRVMGKEIKFLLHFVKESKQDESGMPNNRFLAERTGGTYSTLKVQPAELEDSGVYFCASSRPAPGTGTYEQYFGPGTRLTVT.

This clonotype has a count of ten or more. V gene TRBV20-1 combines with J gene TRBJ1-6, with 9 bases identical to TRBD1. The germline V gene has CDR1 DFQATT and CDR2 SNEGSKA (reference sequence). The CDR3 consists of 15 residues. V lost 2 bases to trimming and J lost 10 bases; unmatched junction nucleotides: 9. In DNA, the CDR3 is TGCAGTGCTAGATCCGGGACAGGGACGAACTCACCCCTCCACTTT. This translates into CSARSGTGTNSPLHF.

Of note for this clonotype: A much larger clone is a single base away; this may be a read error. This chain connects TRBV4-3 to TRBJ2-7; TRBD1 agrees at 10 bases. Germline lookup yields CDR1 LGHNA and CDR2 YSLEER. CDR3 length: 14 residues. The CDR3 DNA reads TGCGTCAGCAGCCAAGGACAGGGGGTCTACGAGCAGTACTTC. This sequence encodes CVSSQGQGVYEQYF.

There are a few counts of this clonotype. The chain joins TRBV15 to TRBJ1-4; no definite D call. The germline gives CDR1 LNHNV, CDR2 YYDKDF (reference sequence). V gave up 1 base and J gave up 5 bases, with 11 bases separating them. This CDR3 has 15 amino acids. As DNA, the CDR3 is TGTGCCACCAGCAGAGTGGCAGGTTTAAATGAAAAACTGTTTTTT. Its translation is CATSRVAGLNEKLFF.

Only a few counts were recorded for this clonotype. V and J are TRBV7-9 and TRBJ2-1, with D possibly TRBD2 on 5 matching bases. The CDR3 spans 12 residues. The V gene's germline CDR1 is SEHNR and CDR2 FQNEAQ (reference sequence). V was shortened by 2 bases and J by 9 bases, with 8 bases between the two germline ends. The CDR3 DNA reads TGTGCCAGCAGCTTATCTGGAGGTGAGCAGTTCTTC. Amino acid sequence: CASSLSGGEQFF.

The chain recombines TRBV24-1 with TRBJ2-5; 12 nucleotides line up with TRBD1. V trimming: 4 bases; J trimming: 4 bases; junction bases outside the gene matches: 3. This CDR3 is 15 amino acids long. CDR1 KGHDR and CDR2 SFDVKD come from the germline V gene. CDR3 coding DNA: TGTGCCACCAGTGACGGGACAGGGGGCGGAGAGACCCAGTACTTC. Translated: CATSDGTGGGETQYF.

The chain carries TRBV7-2 and TRBJ1-3, with D uncertain. The germline V and J ends were trimmed by 3 bases and 7 bases, with 4 bases remaining between them. The CDR3 covers 11 residues. Germline V CDR1 and CDR2: SGHTA, FQGNSA. The CDR3 reads CASSLENTIYF. The CDR3, as DNA: TGTGCCAGCAGCTTGGAGAACACCATATATTTT.

Regarding this clonotype: One junction end disagrees with the germline gene, perhaps due to a read error. The gene calls are TRBV18 and TRBJ2-1, with D possibly TRBD2 on 6 matching bases. Germline V CDR1 and CDR2: KGHSH, LQKENI. This CDR3 contains 13 residues. CDR3 nucleotide sequence: TGTGCCGGCTCACCAACGGGAGTAAATGAGCAGTTCTTC. This gives the protein CAGSPTGVNEQFF.

This clonotype was observed a few times. The J gene is TRBJ1-1, the V gene TRBV3-1; a possible D gene is TRBD1 (6 bases). The CDR3 has 14 amino acids. Trimming stripped 7 bases from V and 1 base from J, with 13 bases between. Germline V gene sequence: CDR1 LGHDT, CDR2 YNNKEL (reference sequence). The DNA of the CDR3 is TGTGCCAGCAACTCAGAGGACAGGAACACTGAAGCTTTCTTT. Amino acid sequence: CASNSEDRNTEAFF. The entire variable domain, with the rest obtained from reference TRBV3-1 and TRBJ1-1, is as follows: DTAVSQTPKYLVTQMGNDKSIKCEQNLGHDTMYWYKQDSKKFLKIMFSYNNKELIINETVPNRFSPKSPDKAHLNLHINSLELGDSAVYFCASNSEDRNTEAFFGQGTRLTVV.

Comment on this clonotype: The junction departs from the called germline gene at one end, perhaps through a read error. The V gene is TRBV7-2, the J gene TRBJ2-3, with TRBD2 identical over 8 bases. Germline CDR1 reads SGHTA; CDR2 reads FQGNSA. The CDR3 has 15 residues. The CDR3 region has the DNA TGTGCCAGCAGCTCAGGGACTAGGAGCACAGATACGCAGTGTTTT. The encoded protein is CASSSGTRSTDTQCF. Variable domain in full (rest from reference TRBV7-2 and TRBJ2-3): GAGVSQSPSNKVTEKGKDVELRCDPISGHTALYWYRQSLGQGLEFLIYFQGNSAPDKSGLPSDRFSAERTGGSVSTLTIQRTQQEDSAVYLCASSSGTRSTDTQCFGPGTRLTVL.

The sample holds one count of this clonotype. This sequence joins TRBV20-1 and TRBJ2-3, with TRBD2 identical over 10 bases. The length of the CDR3 is 15 residues. CDR1 is DFQATT and CDR2 is SNEGSKA in the germline V gene (reference sequence). V was clipped by 7 bases and J by 3 bases; unmatched bases: 10. This chain's CDR3 is CSVVSGGVRTDTQYF. The CDR3 DNA follows: TGCAGTGTTGTAAGCGGGGGGGTTCGGACAGATACGCAGTATTTT.

There are many counts of this clonotype. The chain links TRBV5-1 to TRBJ2-7; D gene uncertain. Germline V gene sequence: CDR1 SGHRS, CDR2 YFSETQ. Trimming shortened V by 1 base and J by 4 bases, and 6 bases separated the two germline ends. The CDR3 is 12 residues long. CDR3 coding DNA: TGCGCCAGCAGCTTGATGGGGTACGAGCAGTACTTC. Translation gives CASSLMGYEQYF.

The chain couples TRBV7-9 to TRBJ1-6; unclear D gene. The germline CDR1 and CDR2 sequences are SEHNR and FQNEAQ (reference sequence). The CDR3 runs to 13 residues. Trimming removed 2 bases from V and 10 bases from J, with 9 bases in between. The CDR3 DNA reads as TGTGCCAGCAGCTTAAGCGCTTCCTCACCCCTCCACTTT. Amino acids: CASSLSASSPLHF.

The CDR3 here is CASRFSNQPQHF. In nucleotides, the CDR3 is TGTGCCAGTAGGTTTAGCAATCAGCCCCAGCATTTT. V and J are TRBV19 and TRBJ1-5; D gene ambiguous. Trimming stripped 6 bases from V and 0 bases from J, with 3 bases between. This CDR3 has 12 residues. The germline V gene has CDR1 LNHDA and CDR2 SQIVND (reference sequence).

The chain carries TRBV20-1 and TRBJ2-1; TRBD2 matches 8 bases. Germline values: CDR1 DFQATT, CDR2 SNEGSKA (reference sequence). The CDR3 is 19 residues long. V lost 1 base, J lost 0 bases, and 14 bases stayed unmatched. CDR3 sequence (DNA): TGCAGTGCTAGAGCTATTGGGGGGAGCGGGAGCCTCTCCTACAATGAGCAGTTCTTC. It translates to CSARAIGGSGSLSYNEQFF.

CDR3 DNA sequence: TGTGCCACCAGCAGACGGTCAGGGGAGATCTCACCCCTCCACTTT. Protein product: CATSRRSGEISPLHF. V and J are TRBV15 and TRBJ1-6, with D tentatively TRBD1 (6 bases). This CDR3 is 15 amino acids long. V was shortened by 2 bases and J by 10 bases, with 15 bases between the two germline ends. Germline lookup yields CDR1 LNHNV and CDR2 YYDKDF (reference sequence).

The chain is built from TRBV7-6 and TRBJ2-5; D may be TRBD1 (6 bases). Germline V gives CDR1 SGHVS, CDR2 FNYEAQ. Trimming pared 2 bases from V and 5 bases from J, leaving 6 bases between. The CDR3 extends over 12 amino acids. The CDR3 DNA follows: TGTGCCAGCAGCTTACAGGGGGAGACCCAGTACTTC. Protein product: CASSLQGETQYF.

In this sample, this clonotype turned up many times. The rearrangement joins TRBV20-1 to TRBJ2-5; perhaps D is TRBD1 or TRBD2 (7 bases each). Germline V gives CDR1 DFQATT, CDR2 SNEGSKA (reference sequence). Between the trimmed V and J ends, which lost 4 bases and 5 bases, there was a span of 17 bases. The CDR3 has 14 amino acids. The CDR3 bases are TGCAGTGCTATGAGACTAGCAGGGGGGGAGACCCAGTACTTC. Protein sequence: CSAMRLAGGETQYF.

This clonotype has only one observation. This chain joins TRBV20-1 and TRBJ2-5; no definite D call. Germline assignment: CDR1 DFQATT and CDR2 SNEGSKA (reference sequence). V was trimmed by 0 bases and J by 0 bases, leaving 8 bases between them. The CDR3 is 14 residues long. The CDR3 here is CSARDVGYQETQYF. The CDR3 region has the DNA TGCAGTGCTAGAGATGTGGGGTACCAAGAGACCCAGTACTTC.